Shown below are 18 T cell receptor beta chains from a single sample sequenced in a study of blood T cell repertoires in COVID-19. The table came from immunoSEQ multiplex PCR; TCRdb's copy has only in-frame clones and leaves some out. This table holds a few hundred thousand clones, around nine tenths found once. Sequencing input: peripheral blood. The receptors here all came from a man in his 60s who had recovered from COVID-19.

The V and J genes are TRBV28 and TRBJ2-5, with D possibly matching TRBD2 (5 bases). The V end was cut by 4 bases, the J end by 5 bases, with 17 bases between. Germline V gene lookup returns CDR1 MDHEN and CDR2 SYDVKM. The length of the CDR3 is 15 residues. The CDR3 DNA reads TGTGCCAGCAGTTCCCCGATCGGGGTCCGTGAGACCCAGTACTTC. It encodes CASSSPIGVRETQYF.

J is TRBJ2-3 and V is TRBV24-1, with no clear D. CDR3 length equals 13 residues. Per germline, CDR1 KGHDR and CDR2 SFDVKD. V was clipped by 4 bases and J by 5 bases, with 9 bases between them. The DNA for the CDR3 is TGTGCCACCAGTGAGATTACTGGAGATACGCAGTATTTT. It translates to CATSEITGDTQYF.

V gene TRBV5-1 combines with J gene TRBJ1-1, with a tentative D call TRBD1 (5 bases). The CDR3 length is 14 residues. The V end was cut by 5 bases, the J end by 1 base, with 12 bases between. The germline gives CDR1 SGHRS, CDR2 YFSETQ. CDR3 in amino acids: CASRLATGNTEAFF. In DNA form, the CDR3 reads TGCGCCAGCAGACTCGCCACAGGGAACACTGAAGCTTTCTTT.

V gene TRBV5-5 combines with J gene TRBJ1-2; 8 nucleotides align to TRBD1. Germline values: CDR1 SGHKS, CDR2 YYEKEE (reference sequence). The CDR3 extends over 17 amino acids. Trimming took 4 bases from V and 8 from J; bases not matched to a gene: 19. The CDR3 bases are TGTGCCAGCAGCCCCGAGGGGGCAGGGGGCGCGCTTAGGGGCTACACCTTC. It specifies CASSPEGAGGALRGYTF. Full variable domain (remainder filled in from reference TRBV5-5 and TRBJ1-2): DAGVTQSPTHLIKTRGQQVTLRCSPISGHKSVSWYQQVLGQGPQFIFQYYEKEERGRGNFPDRFSARQFPNYSSELNVNALLLGDSALYLCASSPEGAGGALRGYTFGSGTRLTVV.

This chain links TRBV19 with TRBJ1-5; D possibly corresponds to TRBD1 (6 bases). V dropped 5 bases and J dropped 3 bases, with 14 bases sitting between them. Germline lookup yields CDR1 LNHDA and CDR2 SQIVND (reference sequence). The CDR3 runs to 15 residues. The CDR3 sequence is CASSLPTGNNQPQHF. CDR3 bases: TGTGCCAGTAGTCTACCGACAGGTAACAATCAGCCCCAGCATTTT.

This clone appeared once. The chain couples TRBV5-1 to TRBJ2-3, with 9 bases lining up with TRBD2. V dropped 4 bases and J dropped 4; count of bases not matched to a gene: 4. CDR3 length equals 14 residues. The germline V gene encodes CDR1 SGHRS and CDR2 YFSETQ. The chain's CDR3 is CASSRREGPDTQYF. The CDR3 DNA reads TGCGCCAGCAGCCGGCGGGAGGGCCCAGATACGCAGTATTTT.

The genes are TRBV19 and TRBJ2-7, with 9 bases that match TRBD1. The CDR3 loop spans 14 amino acids. The germline gives CDR1 LNHDA, CDR2 SQIVND (reference sequence). Trimming cost V 3 bases and J 5 bases; bases outside gene matches: 5. In nucleotides, the CDR3 is TGTGCCAGTAGTATCGGGACAGGGCGGAACGAGCAGTACTTC. Protein: CASSIGTGRNEQYF.

This clone was recorded a few times. At the DNA level, this CDR3 is encoded by other sequences in the same sample as well. The chain uses TRBV12-3 or TRBV12-4 and TRBJ1-3; D uncertain. This CDR3 has 12 amino acids. The V end was cut by 6 bases, the J end by 4 bases, with 7 bases between. The chain's CDR3 is CASSSGGNTIYF. The DNA for the CDR3 is TGTGCCAGCAGCTCCGGGGGAAACACCATATATTTT.

The chain employs TRBV3-1 (or the pseudogene TRBV3-2) and TRBJ1-1; D is unresolved. Germline CDR1 LGHDT, CDR2 YNNKEL (reference sequence). V lost 4 bases, J lost 1 base, and 25 bases lay in between. This CDR3 is 19 amino acids long. As DNA, the CDR3 is TGTGCCAGCAGCCGAGTTAGCCCTGGACTTACCCAAGGGAACACTGAAGCTTTCTTT. Protein sequence: CASSRVSPGLTQGNTEAFF.

The chain is built from TRBV3-1 (or the pseudogene TRBV3-2) and TRBJ2-5; D may be TRBD2 (6 bases). The CDR3 totals 17 residues. V was cut by 0 bases and J by 4 bases, with 18 bases left in between. Germline CDR1 LGHDT, CDR2 YNNKEL (reference sequence). CDR3 residues: CASSQDEATGLRETQYF. The CDR3 DNA reads as TGTGCCAGCAGCCAAGACGAAGCGACGGGACTCCGAGAGACCCAGTACTTC.

The rearrangement uses TRBV4-2 and TRBJ2-4; possible D gene TRBD2, 6 bases. V was trimmed by 3 bases and J by 1 base, leaving 19 bases between them. The germline V gene encodes CDR1 LGHNA and CDR2 YNFKEQ. CDR3 length equals 18 residues. CDR3 DNA: TGTGCCAGCAGCCATCTCGGAGGGACTCGAGGGGCCAAAAACATTCAGTACTTC. This translates into CASSHLGGTRGAKNIQYF.

The chain joins TRBV5-1 to TRBJ2-7; 10 nucleotides line up with TRBD1. The V gene end was trimmed by 0 bases and the J gene end by 3 bases; junction bases not matched to a gene: 3. The CDR3 extends over 15 amino acids. Germline CDR1 and CDR2: SGHRS and YFSETQ. The CDR3 nucleotides read TGCGCCAGCAGCTTGGCGACAGGGGGCATCTACGAGCAGTACTTC. Protein sequence: CASSLATGGIYEQYF.

The chain has TRBV5-1 and TRBJ2-2, with TRBD2 matching 10 bases. V dropped 1 base and J dropped 10; count of bases not matched to a gene: 13. The CDR3 runs to 17 residues. The germline V gene has CDR1 SGHRS and CDR2 YFSETQ. The CDR3 region has the DNA TGCGCCAGCAGCTTGCAAAAGGGACTAGCGCCCTCCGAGGAGCTGTTTTTT. The encoded protein is CASSLQKGLAPSEELFF.

The chain couples TRBV28 to TRBJ2-7, with D uncertain. This CDR3 region has 15 residues. Germline CDR1 and CDR2: MDHEN and SYDVKM. V lost 4 bases and J 0 bases, leaving 13 bases between the germline ends. CDR3 sequence (DNA): TGTGCCAGCAGTTCGCCGGGTACATTCTCCTACGAGCAGTACTTC. As protein: CASSSPGTFSYEQYF.

The chain joins TRBV19 to TRBJ1-3, with D possibly being TRBD1 (5 bases). Trimming took off 3 bases at V and 0 bases at J, with 18 bases between the two ends. CDR1 LNHDA and CDR2 SQIVND come from the germline V gene (reference sequence). The CDR3 has 18 residues. In nucleotides, the CDR3 is TGTGCCAGTAGTATCCCCGGGGGGAACCTCGGCTCTGGAAACACCATATATTTT. Its translation: CASSIPGGNLGSGNTIYF.

The chain couples TRBV3-1 (or the pseudogene TRBV3-2) to TRBJ2-3, with 10 positions matching TRBD2. J was trimmed by 6 bases and V by 4 bases; bases with no gene match: 7. CDR1 and CDR2 from the germline V gene are LGHDT and YNNKEL (reference sequence). The length of the CDR3 is 15 residues. The CDR3 sequence is CASSPAGGPPDTQYF. CDR3 nucleotides: TGTGCCAGCAGCCCAGCGGGGGGGCCCCCGGATACGCAGTATTTT.

The J gene is TRBJ2-7, the V gene TRBV4-2, with 9 bases lining up with TRBD2. The length of the CDR3 is 16 residues. V shed 3 bases, J shed 4 bases, and the junction held 10 bases outside the gene matches. Germline V gene data show CDR1 as LGHNA and CDR2 as YNFKEQ. The CDR3 coding sequence is TGTGCCAGCAGCCAGGCTTTAGCGGGAGATCGGTACGAGCAGTACTTC. Protein: CASSQALAGDRYEQYF.

The chain employs TRBV4-1 and TRBJ1-2; 7 positions agree with TRBD1. V lost 1 base, J lost 2 bases, and 10 bases stayed unmatched. Germline values: CDR1 MGHRA, CDR2 YSYEKL. The CDR3 covers 17 residues. CDR3 region: CASSQVQPRDSNYGYTF. As DNA, the CDR3 is TGCGCCAGCAGCCAAGTACAACCCCGGGACAGCAACTATGGCTACACCTTC.